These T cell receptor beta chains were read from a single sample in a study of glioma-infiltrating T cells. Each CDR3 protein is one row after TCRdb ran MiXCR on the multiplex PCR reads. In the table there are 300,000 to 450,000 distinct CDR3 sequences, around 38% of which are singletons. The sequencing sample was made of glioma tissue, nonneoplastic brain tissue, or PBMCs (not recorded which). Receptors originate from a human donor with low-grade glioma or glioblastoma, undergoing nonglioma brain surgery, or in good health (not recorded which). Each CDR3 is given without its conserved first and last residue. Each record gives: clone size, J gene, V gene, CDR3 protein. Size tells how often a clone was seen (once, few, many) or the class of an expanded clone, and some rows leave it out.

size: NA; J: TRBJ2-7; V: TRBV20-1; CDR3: SARENPDSYEQY
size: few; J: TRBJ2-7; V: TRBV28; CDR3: ASSLIPDSSYEQY
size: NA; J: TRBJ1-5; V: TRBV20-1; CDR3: SARDLNRFPQPQH
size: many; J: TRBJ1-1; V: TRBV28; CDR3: ASRDRGVKNTEAF
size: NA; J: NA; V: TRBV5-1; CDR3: ASRPEGPYNEQY
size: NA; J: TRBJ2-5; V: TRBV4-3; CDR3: ASSQERGEGEETQY
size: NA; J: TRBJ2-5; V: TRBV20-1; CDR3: SARDRGGRETQY
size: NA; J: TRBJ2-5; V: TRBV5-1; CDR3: ASSLQGADRDQY
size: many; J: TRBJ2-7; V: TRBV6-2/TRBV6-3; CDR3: ASRPSGRSYEQY
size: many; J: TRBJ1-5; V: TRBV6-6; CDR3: ASSYSTFNQPQH
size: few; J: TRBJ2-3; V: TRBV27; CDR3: ASSEGQEADTQY
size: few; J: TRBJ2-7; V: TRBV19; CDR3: ASSILLGPTYEQY
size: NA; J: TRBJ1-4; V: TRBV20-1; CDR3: SARDSRGSNEKLF
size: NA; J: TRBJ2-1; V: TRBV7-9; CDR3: ASSFGSRDEQF
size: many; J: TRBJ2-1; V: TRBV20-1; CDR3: SAGRGITGTSDDEQF
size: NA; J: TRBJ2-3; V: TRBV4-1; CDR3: ASSLQPTDTQY